One sample yielded the 7 T cell receptor beta chains listed below, sequenced in a study of cytomegalovirus exposure and HLA in healthy donors. The primer mix had 60 Vbeta and 13 Jbeta primers. The repertoire was sequenced with immunoSEQ multiplex PCR; TCRdb's copy has only in-frame clones and lacks some. Here the sample spans about 160,000 clones, 70% to 80% being singletons. Sequencing was performed on PBMCs. The receptor source for this set is a young man in good health and CMV-seropositive.

This rearrangement joins TRBV14 to TRBJ2-5; 8 bases are shared with TRBD1. V shed 4 bases, J shed 2 bases, and the junction held 3 bases outside the gene matches. CDR3 length: 14 residues. Germline lookup yields CDR1 SGHDN and CDR2 FVKESK. The chain's CDR3 is CASSPRGPQETQYF. For the CDR3, the DNA is TGTGCCAGCAGCCCCAGGGGGCCGCAAGAGACCCAGTACTTC. Full variable domain (outside the CDR3, taken from reference TRBV14 and TRBJ2-5): EAGVTQFPSHSVIEKGQTVTLRCDPISGHDNLYWYRRVMGKEIKFLLHFVKESKQDESGMPNNRFLAERTGGTYSTLKVQPAELEDSGVYFCASSPRGPQETQYFGPGTRLLVL.

The chain uses TRBV9 and TRBJ2-2; 7 bases map to TRBD1. V was pared by 4 bases and J by 0 bases, with 6 bases of the junction left unmatched. The CDR3 extends over 16 amino acids. Germline assignment: CDR1 SGDLS and CDR2 YYNGEE. CDR3 sequence reads: CASSPGQLTNTGELFF. CDR3 DNA: TGTGCCAGCAGCCCGGGACAGCTTACGAACACCGGGGAGCTGTTTTTT.

The table lists this clone with a few counts. The V and J genes are TRBV30 and TRBJ2-7; a possible D gene is TRBD1 (6 bases). The germline gives CDR1 GTSNPN, CDR2 SVGIG (reference sequence). The CDR3 is 12 amino acids. The germline V and J ends were trimmed by 3 bases and 6 bases, with 12 bases remaining between them. The CDR3 loop reads CAWRYWGREQYF. DNA for the CDR3: TGTGCCTGGAGGTATTGGGGGCGCGAGCAGTACTTC.

CDR3 in amino acids: CAWSEGRRTDTQYF. The CDR3 DNA reads TGTGCCTGGAGTGAAGGGAGACGGACAGATACGCAGTATTTT. The V gene is TRBV30, the J gene TRBJ2-3, with TRBD2 as a possible D gene (5 bases). The ends were cut back, 1 base at V and 3 bases at J, with 11 bases in the middle. Germline V gene data show CDR1 as GTSNPN and CDR2 as SVGIG (reference sequence). The CDR3 has 14 amino acids.

This clone was detected once. This sequence joins TRBV6-5 and TRBJ2-5, with TRBD2 as a possible D gene (6 bases). The J call may be incorrect, as the DNA end agrees better with TRBJ2-7. The germline V gene encodes CDR1 MNHEY and CDR2 SVGAGI. The CDR3 runs 16 residues. CDR3 loop: CASSYSMEGGSYEQYF. The CDR3 coding sequence is TGTGCCAGCAGTTACTCGATGGAGGGAGGCAGCTACGAGCAGTACTTC.

This clone was counted only a few times. J is TRBJ2-5 and V is TRBV5-1; 8 bases are shared with TRBD1. The germline V gene encodes CDR1 SGHRS and CDR2 YFSETQ. The length of the CDR3 is 15 residues. The V and J ends lost 0 bases and 0 bases, in that order; junction bases with no gene match: 1. DNA of the CDR3: TGCGCCAGCAGCTTGGGGACAGGGTACCAAGAGACCCAGTACTTC. Translating it yields CASSLGTGYQETQYF.

This clone was counted between two and nine times. The genes are TRBV4-1 and TRBJ2-7; perhaps TRBD1 as D (6 bases). The germline CDR1 and CDR2 sequences are MGHRA and YSYEKL. The V and J ends lost 3 bases and 4 bases respectively, with 16 bases between them. This CDR3 contains 15 residues. As DNA, the CDR3 is TGCGCCAGCAGCCATCTCACTCAGGGGCGGTACGAGCAGTACTTC. It codes for CASSHLTQGRYEQYF.